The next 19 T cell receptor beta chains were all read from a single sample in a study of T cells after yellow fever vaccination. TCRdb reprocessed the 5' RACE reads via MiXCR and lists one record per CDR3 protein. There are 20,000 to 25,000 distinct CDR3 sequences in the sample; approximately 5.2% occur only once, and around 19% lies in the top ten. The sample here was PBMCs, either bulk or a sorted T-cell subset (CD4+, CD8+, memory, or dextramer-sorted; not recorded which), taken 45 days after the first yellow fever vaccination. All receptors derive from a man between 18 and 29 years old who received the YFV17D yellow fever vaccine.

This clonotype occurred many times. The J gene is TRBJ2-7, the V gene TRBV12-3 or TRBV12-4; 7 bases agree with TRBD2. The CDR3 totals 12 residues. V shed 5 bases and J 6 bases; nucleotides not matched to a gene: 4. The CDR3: CASSLGEGEQYV. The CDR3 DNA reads TGTGCCAGCAGTCTCGGGGAGGGCGAGCAGTACGTC.

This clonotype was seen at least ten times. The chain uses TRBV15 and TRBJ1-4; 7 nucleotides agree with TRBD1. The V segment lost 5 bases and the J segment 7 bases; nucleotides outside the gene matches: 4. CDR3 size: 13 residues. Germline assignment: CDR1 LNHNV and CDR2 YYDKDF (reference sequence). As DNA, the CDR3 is TGTGCCACCAGCGACAGGGTGACTGAAAAACTGTTTTTT. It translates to CATSDRVTEKLFF.

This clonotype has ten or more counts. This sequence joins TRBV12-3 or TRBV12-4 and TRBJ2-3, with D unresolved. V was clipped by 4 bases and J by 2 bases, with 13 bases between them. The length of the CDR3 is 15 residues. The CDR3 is CASSSSGLDTDTQYF. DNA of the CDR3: TGTGCCAGCAGTTCATCTGGTCTAGACACAGATACGCAGTATTTT.

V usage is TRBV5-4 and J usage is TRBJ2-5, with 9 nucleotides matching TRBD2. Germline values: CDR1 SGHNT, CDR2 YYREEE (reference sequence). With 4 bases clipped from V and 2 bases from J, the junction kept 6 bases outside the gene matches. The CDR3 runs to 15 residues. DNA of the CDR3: TGTGCCAGCAGCGTTGTCCTAGCGGGACAAGAGACCCAGTACTTC. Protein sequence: CASSVVLAGQETQYF.

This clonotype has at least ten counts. The CDR3 nucleotides read TGTGCCAGCAGCTTAGATTCGGGGAAGGAGTTCTTC. Its translation is CASSLDSGKEFF. The chain combines TRBV7-8 with TRBJ2-1, with a possible D match to TRBD2 (5 bases). Per the germline V gene, CDR1 is SGHVS and CDR2 is FQNEAQ. Trimming stripped 1 base from V and 14 bases from J, with 12 bases between. The CDR3 has 12 amino acids.

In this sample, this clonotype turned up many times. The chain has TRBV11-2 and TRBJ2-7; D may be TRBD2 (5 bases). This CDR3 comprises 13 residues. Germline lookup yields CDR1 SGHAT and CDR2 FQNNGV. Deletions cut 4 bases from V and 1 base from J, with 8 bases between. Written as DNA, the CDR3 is TGTGCCAGCAGCTCGCGGGTTTCCTACGAGCAGTACTTC. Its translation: CASSSRVSYEQYF.

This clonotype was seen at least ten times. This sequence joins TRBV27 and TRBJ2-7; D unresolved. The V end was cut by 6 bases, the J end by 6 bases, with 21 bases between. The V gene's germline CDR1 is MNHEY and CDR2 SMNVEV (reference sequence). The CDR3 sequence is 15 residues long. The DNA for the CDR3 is TGTGCCAGCAGCCCACGATATCTCCTTATCTCCGAGCAGTACTTC. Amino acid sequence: CASSPRYLLISEQYF.

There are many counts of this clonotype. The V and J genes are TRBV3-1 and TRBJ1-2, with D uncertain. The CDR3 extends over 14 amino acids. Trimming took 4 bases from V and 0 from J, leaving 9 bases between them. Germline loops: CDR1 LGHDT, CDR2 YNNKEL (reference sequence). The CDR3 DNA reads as TGTGCCAGCAGCCGGGCAGGAGCTAACTATGGCTACACCTTC. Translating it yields CASSRAGANYGYTF.

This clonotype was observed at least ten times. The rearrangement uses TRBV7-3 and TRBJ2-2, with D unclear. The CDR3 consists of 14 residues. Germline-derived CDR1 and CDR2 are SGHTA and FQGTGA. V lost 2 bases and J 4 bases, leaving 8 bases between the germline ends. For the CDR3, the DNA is TGTGCCAGCAGCTTATCCAGAGCCACCGGGGAGCTGTTTTTT. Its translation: CASSLSRATGELFF.

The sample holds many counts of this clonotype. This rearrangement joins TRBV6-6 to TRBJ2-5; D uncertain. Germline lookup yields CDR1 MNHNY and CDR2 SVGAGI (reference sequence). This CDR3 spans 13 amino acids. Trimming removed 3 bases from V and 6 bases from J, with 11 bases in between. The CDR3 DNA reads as TGTGCCAGCAGTTATTTACCAGCTAAGACCCAGTACTTC. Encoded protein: CASSYLPAKTQYF.

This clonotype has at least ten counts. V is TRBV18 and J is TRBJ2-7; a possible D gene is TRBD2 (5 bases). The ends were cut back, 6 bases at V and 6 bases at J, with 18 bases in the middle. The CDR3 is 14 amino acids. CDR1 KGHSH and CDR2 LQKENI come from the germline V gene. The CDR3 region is CASSPNGGHGEQYV. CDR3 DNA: TGTGCCAGCTCTCCAAACGGAGGTCATGGCGAGCAGTACGTC.

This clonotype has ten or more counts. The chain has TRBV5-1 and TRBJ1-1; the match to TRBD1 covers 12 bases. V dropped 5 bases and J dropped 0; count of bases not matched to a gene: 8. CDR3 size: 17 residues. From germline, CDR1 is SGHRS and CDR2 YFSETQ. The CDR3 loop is CASSRGTGGFLNTEAFF. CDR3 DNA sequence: TGCGCCAGCAGTCGAGGGACAGGGGGCTTCTTGAACACTGAAGCTTTCTTT.

The CDR3 loop reads CASSSTGARPQHF. The DNA for the CDR3 is TGTGCCAGCAGTTCGACAGGGGCGCGGCCCCAGCATTTT. The rearrangement links TRBV12-3 or TRBV12-4 to TRBJ1-5; 8 bases are shared with TRBD1. The CDR3 is 13 residues long. V lost 4 bases and J lost 9; bases outside the gene matches: 5.

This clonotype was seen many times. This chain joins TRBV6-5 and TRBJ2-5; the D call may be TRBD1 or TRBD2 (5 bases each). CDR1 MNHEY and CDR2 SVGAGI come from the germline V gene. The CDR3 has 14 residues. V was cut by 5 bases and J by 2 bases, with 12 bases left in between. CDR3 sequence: CASSPRDAQETQYF. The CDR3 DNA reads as TGTGCCAGCAGTCCCAGGGACGCACAAGAGACCCAGTACTTC.

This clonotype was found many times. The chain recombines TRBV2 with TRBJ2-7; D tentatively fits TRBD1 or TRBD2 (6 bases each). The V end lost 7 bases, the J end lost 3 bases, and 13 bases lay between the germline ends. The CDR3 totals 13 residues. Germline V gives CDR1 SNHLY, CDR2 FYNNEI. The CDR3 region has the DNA TGTGCCAGCACGCGGGACACCAACTACGAGCAGTACTTC. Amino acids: CASTRDTNYEQYF. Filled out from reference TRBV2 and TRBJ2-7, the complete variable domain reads EPEVTQTPSHQVTQMGQEVILRCVPISNHLYFYWYRQILGQKVEFLVSFYNNEISEKSEIFDDQFSVERPDGSNFTLKIRSTKLEDSAMYFCASTRDTNYEQYFGPGTRLTVT.

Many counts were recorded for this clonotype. The CDR3 is CASSNGRAGTQYF. The CDR3 DNA is TGTGCCAGTAGCAACGGAAGAGCGGGTACGCAGTATTTT. This chain links TRBV19 with TRBJ2-3, with D possibly TRBD2 on 6 matching bases. Trimming stripped 6 bases from V and 8 bases from J, with 15 bases between. CDR3 length equals 13 residues. Germline assignment: CDR1 LNHDA and CDR2 SQIVND (reference sequence).

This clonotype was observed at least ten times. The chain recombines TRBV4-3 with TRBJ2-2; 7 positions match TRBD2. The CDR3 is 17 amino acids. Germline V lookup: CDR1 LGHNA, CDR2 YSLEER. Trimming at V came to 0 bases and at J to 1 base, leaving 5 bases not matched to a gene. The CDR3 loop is CASSQEIQRGNTGELFF. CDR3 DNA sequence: TGCGCCAGCAGCCAAGAGATCCAGCGGGGGAACACCGGGGAGCTGTTTTTT.

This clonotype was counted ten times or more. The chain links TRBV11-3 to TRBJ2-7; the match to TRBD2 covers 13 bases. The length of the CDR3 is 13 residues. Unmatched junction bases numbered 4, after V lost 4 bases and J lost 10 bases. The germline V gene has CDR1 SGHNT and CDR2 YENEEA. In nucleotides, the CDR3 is TGTGCCAGCAGCTCGGGACTAGCGGGGAAACAGTACTTC. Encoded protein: CASSSGLAGKQYF. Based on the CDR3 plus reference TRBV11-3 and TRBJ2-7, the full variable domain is EAGVVQSPRYKIIEKKQPVAFWCNPISGHNTLYWYLQNLGQGPELLIRYENEEAVDDSQLPKDRFSAERLKGVDSTLKIQPAELGDSAVYLCASSSGLAGKQYFGPGTRLTVT.

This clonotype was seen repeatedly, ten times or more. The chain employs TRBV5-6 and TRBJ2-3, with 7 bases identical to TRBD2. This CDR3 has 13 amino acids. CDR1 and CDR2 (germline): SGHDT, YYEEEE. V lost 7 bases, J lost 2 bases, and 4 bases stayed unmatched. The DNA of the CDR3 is TGTGCCAGCCGGACTAGTCACACAGATACGCAGTATTTT. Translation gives CASRTSHTDTQYF. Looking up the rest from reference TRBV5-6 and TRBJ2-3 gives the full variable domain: DAGVTQSPTHLIKTRGQQVTLRCSPKSGHDTVSWYQQALGQGPQFIFQYYEEEERQRGNFPDRFSGHQFPNYSSELNVNALLLGDSALYLCASRTSHTDTQYFGPGTRLTVL.